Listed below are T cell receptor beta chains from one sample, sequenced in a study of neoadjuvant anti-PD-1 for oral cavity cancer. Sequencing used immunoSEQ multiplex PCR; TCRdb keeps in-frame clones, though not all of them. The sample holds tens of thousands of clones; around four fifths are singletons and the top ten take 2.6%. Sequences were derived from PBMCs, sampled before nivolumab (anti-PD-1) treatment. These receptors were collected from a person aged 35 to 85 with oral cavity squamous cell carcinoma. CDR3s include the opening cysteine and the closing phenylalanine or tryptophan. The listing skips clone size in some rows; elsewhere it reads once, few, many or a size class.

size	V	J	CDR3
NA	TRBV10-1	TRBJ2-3	CASASEARSGTQYF
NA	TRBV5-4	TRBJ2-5	CASSPNSQETQYF
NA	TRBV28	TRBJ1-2	CASSKGGLLSYTF
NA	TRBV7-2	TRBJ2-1	CASSLGGSGRNEQFF
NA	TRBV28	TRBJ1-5	CASSILSGTGGRNQPQHF
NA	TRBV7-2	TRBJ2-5	CASSRRPSGKETQYF
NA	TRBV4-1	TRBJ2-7	CASSQDQGHLTEYF
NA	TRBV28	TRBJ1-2	CASSPGGGEPKGYTF
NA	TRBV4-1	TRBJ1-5	CASSQETGRQPQHF
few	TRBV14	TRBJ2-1	CASSWTSGASNEQFF
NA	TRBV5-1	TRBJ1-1	CASSLGGGLTEAFF
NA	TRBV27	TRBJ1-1	CASSFRQPNTEAFF
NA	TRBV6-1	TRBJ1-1	CASSETGTVIKNTEAFF
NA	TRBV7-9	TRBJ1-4	CASSLGASGEKLFF
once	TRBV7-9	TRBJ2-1	CASRLKGGSYNEQFF
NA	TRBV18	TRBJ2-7	CASSPTTGRAYEQYF
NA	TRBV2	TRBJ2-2	CASSVQGLSGELFF
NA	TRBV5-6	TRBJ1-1	CASSPPGQGRKTEAFF
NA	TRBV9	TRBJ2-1	CASSVGTRSTSSYNEQFF